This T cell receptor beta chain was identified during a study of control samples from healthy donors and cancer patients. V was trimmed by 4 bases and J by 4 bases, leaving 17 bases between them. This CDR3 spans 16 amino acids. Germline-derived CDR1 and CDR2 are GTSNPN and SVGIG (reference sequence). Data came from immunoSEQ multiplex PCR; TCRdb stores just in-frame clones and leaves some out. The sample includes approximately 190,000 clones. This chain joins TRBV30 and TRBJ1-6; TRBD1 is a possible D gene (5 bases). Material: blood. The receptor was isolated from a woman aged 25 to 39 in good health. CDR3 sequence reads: CAWNSRVQGYNSPLHF. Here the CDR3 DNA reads TGTGCCTGGAACTCCAGGGTCCAGGGTTATAATTCACCCCTCCACTTT.